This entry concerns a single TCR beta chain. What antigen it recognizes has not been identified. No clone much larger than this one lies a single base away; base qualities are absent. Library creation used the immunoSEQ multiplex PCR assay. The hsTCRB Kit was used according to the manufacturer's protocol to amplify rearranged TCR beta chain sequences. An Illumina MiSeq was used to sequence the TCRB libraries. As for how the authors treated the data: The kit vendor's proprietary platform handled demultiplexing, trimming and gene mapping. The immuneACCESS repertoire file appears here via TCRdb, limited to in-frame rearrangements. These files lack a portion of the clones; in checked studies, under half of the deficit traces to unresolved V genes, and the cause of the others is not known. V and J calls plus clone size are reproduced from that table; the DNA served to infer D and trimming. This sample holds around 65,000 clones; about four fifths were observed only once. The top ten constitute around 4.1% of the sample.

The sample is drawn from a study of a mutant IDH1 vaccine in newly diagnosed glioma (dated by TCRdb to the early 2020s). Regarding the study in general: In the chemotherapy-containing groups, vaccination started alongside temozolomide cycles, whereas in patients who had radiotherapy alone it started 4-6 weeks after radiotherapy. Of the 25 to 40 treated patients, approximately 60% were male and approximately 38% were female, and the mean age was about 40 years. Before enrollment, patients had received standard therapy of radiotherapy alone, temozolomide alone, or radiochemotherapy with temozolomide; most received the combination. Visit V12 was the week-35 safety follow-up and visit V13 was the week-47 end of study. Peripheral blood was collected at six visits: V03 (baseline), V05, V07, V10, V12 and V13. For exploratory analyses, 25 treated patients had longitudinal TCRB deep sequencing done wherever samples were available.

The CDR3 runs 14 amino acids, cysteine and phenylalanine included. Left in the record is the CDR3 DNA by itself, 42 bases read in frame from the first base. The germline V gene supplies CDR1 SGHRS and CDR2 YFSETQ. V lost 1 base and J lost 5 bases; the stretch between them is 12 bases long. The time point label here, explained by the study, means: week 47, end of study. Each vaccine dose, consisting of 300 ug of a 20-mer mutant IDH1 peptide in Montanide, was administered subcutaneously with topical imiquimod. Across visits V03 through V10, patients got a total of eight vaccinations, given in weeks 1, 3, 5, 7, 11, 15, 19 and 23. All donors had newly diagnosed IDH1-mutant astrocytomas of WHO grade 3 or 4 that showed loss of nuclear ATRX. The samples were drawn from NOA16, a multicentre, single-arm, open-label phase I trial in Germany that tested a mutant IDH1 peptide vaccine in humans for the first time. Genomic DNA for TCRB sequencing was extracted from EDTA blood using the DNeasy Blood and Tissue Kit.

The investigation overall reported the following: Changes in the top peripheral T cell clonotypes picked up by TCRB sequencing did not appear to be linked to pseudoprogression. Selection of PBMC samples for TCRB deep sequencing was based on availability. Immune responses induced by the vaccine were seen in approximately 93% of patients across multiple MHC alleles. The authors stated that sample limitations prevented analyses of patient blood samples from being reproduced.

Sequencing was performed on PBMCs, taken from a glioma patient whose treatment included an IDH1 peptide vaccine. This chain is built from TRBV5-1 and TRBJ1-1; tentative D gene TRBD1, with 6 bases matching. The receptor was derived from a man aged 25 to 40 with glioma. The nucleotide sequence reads TGCGCCAGCAGCTTGTCCCCTGACAGGACTGAAGCTTTCTTT. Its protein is CASSLSPDRTEAFF.